What follows are 5 T cell receptor beta chains derived from one specimen sequenced in a study of identical twins. TCRdb processed the 5' RACE reads anew with MiXCR; each CDR3 protein has one entry. The sample contains roughly 1.6 million distinct CDR3 sequences, 32% of which appear only once. What was sequenced was cord blood. These receptors originate from a newborn girl in good health.

The table lists this clonotype with a few counts. The chain employs TRBV6-6 and TRBJ2-7; 14 bases agree with TRBD2. The CDR3 runs to 15 residues. Germline V lookup: CDR1 MNHNY, CDR2 SVGAGI (reference sequence). Trimming cost V 4 bases and J 6 bases; bases outside gene matches: 5. The DNA for the CDR3 is TGTGCCAGCAGTTCAAAGGGACTAGCGGGGGTCGAGCAGTACTTC. It specifies CASSSKGLAGVEQYF.

V is TRBV21-1 and J is TRBJ2-7; TRBD1 was called by the table and not checked on the DNA. TRBV21-1 is designated a pseudogene. The CDR3 runs 18 residues. CDR3 DNA: TGTGCCGGCACCCTGGACCGTCCTCTTGTAGCGGGATCGTACGAGCAGTACTTC. It is translated as CAGTLDRPLVAGSYEQYF.

This chain uses TRBV20-1 with TRBJ1-2, with 9 bases identical to TRBD1. Germline assignment: CDR1 DFQATT and CDR2 SNEGSKA (reference sequence). This CDR3 spans 13 amino acids. V was pared by 0 bases and J by 7 bases, with 3 bases of the junction left unmatched. The CDR3 region is CSARDPGQGGYTF. CDR3 coding DNA: TGCAGTGCTAGAGATCCGGGACAGGGTGGCTACACCTTC.

This chain connects TRBV20-1 to TRBJ1-2; D remains ambiguous. Germline CDR1 DFQATT, CDR2 SNEGSKA (reference sequence). The CDR3 covers 13 residues. The V and J ends lost 2 bases and 6 bases respectively, with 13 bases between them. CDR3 protein: CSARKIRTDGYTF. CDR3 in DNA: TGCAGTGCTAGAAAAATTCGGACGGATGGCTACACCTTC.

The chain uses TRBV20-1 and TRBJ2-1; 8 bases line up with TRBD2. CDR3 length equals 13 residues. Germline-derived CDR1 and CDR2 are DFQATT and SNEGSKA (reference sequence). CDR3 region: CRPSGSSYNEQFF. As DNA, the CDR3 is TGCAGGCCCAGCGGGAGCTCCTACAATGAGCAGTTCTTC.